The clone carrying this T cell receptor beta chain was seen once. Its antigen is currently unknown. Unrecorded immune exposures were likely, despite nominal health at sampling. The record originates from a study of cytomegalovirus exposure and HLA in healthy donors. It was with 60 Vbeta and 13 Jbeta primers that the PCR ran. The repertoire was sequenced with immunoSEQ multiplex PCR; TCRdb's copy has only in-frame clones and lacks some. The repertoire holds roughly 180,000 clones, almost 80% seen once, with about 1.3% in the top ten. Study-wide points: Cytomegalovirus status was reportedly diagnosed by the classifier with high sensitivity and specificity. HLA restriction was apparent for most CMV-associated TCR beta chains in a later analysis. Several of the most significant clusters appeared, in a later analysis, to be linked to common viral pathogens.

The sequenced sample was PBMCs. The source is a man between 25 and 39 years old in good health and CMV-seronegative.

CDR3 sequence: CASSDPPWGDSTDTQYF. The CDR3 DNA reads as TGTGCCAGCAGTGACCCGCCCTGGGGGGATTCCACAGATACGCAGTATTTT. The V and J genes are TRBV6-4 and TRBJ2-3; perhaps TRBD2 as D (6 bases). This CDR3 is 17 amino acids long. Germline V gene sequence: CDR1 MRHNA, CDR2 SNTAGT. Trimming shortened V by 2 bases and J by 2 bases, and 17 bases separated the two germline ends.